Sequencing of this TCR beta chain was carried out in a study of blood T cells in healthy people across ages (dated by TCRdb to the mid-2010s). About the study as a whole: In model experiments, template switching captured about one uniquely barcoded TCR beta cDNA molecule for every two T cells. The study measured age-related changes in TCR beta repertoire diversity using deep sequencing normalized with unique cDNA molecular identifiers. The donors were divided into four age groups: young (average around 15 years), middle-aged (around 37), aged (roughly 60) and long-lived (about 79). For two donors (one aged 18 to 29 and one aged 80 or older), the study analyzed two additional independent replicas of 1 million unique cDNA reads from the same blood draw.

Library preparation employed 5' RACE. The sample was run on an Illumina HiSeq 2500. A second PCR of roughly 7 to 12 cycles was run with a J-beta primer mix and a sample-barcoded 5' primer. A template-switch 5' adaptor carrying 12 random nucleotides introduced a unique molecular identifier onto each TCR beta cDNA molecule. At least 2.5 million CDR3-containing paired-end reads were obtained from each sample. All of the RNA was converted into first-strand cDNA using the Mint cDNA synthesis kit, with a TRBC-specific oligonucleotide serving as the primer. Following uracil-DNA glycosylase treatment, a first 18-cycle PCR with universal primers M1SS and BC2_uni_R was performed on all cDNA. Under the source paper's analysis protocol: Each sample was normalized by randomly selecting 1 million high-quality reads, each carrying a distinct molecular identifier. Instead of being binned into consensus sequences, reads that shared molecular identifiers were thrown out. MiTCR, with a Q25 quality threshold and the strictest error-elimination algorithm, was used for CDR3 identification, clonotype clustering and error correction. A nonparametric unseen species model with Euler transformation was used to estimate lower-bound total TCR beta diversity. In TCRdb, the public reads were trimmed at Q25 with fastp and aligned with MiXCR, with productive beta chains retained. All rows with the same CDR3 protein become a single entry with the most common DNA and genes. None of the V and J calls come from the authors' own analysis; TCRdb made them. This sample comprises roughly 800,000 distinct CDR3 sequences, roughly 26% of them detected only once. The top ten clones comprise 2.5% to 3.5% of the sample.

Sequences SGHAT (CDR1) and FQNNGV (CDR2) are obtained from the germline V gene. V is reduced by 2 bases and J by 10 bases, leaving a spacing of 9 bases between them. The cysteine opens and the phenylalanine closes a CDR3 of 13 amino acids. Left in the record is the CDR3 DNA by itself, 39 bases read in frame from the first base. On the study overall, not on this receptor specifically: There was a strong correlation between observed TCR beta diversity and the percentage of naive T cells measured by flow cytometry. Estimates of total diversity from one million sequenced T cells were regarded as lower bounds and underestimates. Conclusive comparison of naive and antigen-experienced compartments was prevented by the profiling of bulk unsorted PBMCs. Because the CMV infection status of the donors was unknown, age-related changes in expanded clonotypes may potentially have been confounded. Compared with the aged group, the long-lived group had more naive CD4+ T cells, fewer expanded clones and increased TCR diversity, suggesting age selection. Observed TCR beta diversity per million T cells fell roughly linearly with age, and a significant reduction was already apparent by age roughly 40.

The donors were 40 or so Caucasian individuals from Russia, aged roughly 6 to 90 years, who were systemically healthy. Each donor gave ten milliliters of peripheral blood, collected into EDTA-treated Vacutainer tubes. Ficoll-Paque density-gradient centrifugation was used to isolate PBMCs, with at least 7 million per sample. Total RNA, at least 5 micrograms per sample, was extracted from PBMCs with Trizol reagent. For every donor, an aliquot of PBMCs went through flow cytometry to measure the percentages of naive CD45RAhigh/CD27high T cells. Points on this clonotype: What this receptor recognizes is not known. No base quality values were provided; no much bigger clone lies one nucleotide off.

In addition, the sample was reused for a study of T cells of mothers and their children. That second publication adds: The donors were nine systemically healthy Caucasian individuals, made up of three mothers and their six children. cDNA synthesis consumed the entire amount of extracted RNA, loaded at around 1.5 ug RNA in each 15 ul reaction. In the second PCR, sample barcodes and 2-4 random nucleotides were introduced via the M1S primer. More than 9.5 million TCR beta CDR3 reads were obtained from each mother, and approximately 3 million reads were obtained from each child. Thymic selection similarly shapes TCR recombination output in related and unrelated pairs, with minor effect from inherited differences. Normalized repertoire overlap was always found to be slightly, but never significantly, higher in related mother-child pairs than in unrelated mother-child pairs. With a sensitivity of roughly 93 clones per million clonotypes, no persistent microchimeric T cell clones were detected. In the study, deep NGS was used to compare the TCR beta repertoires of mothers and children, and features distinguishing related mother-child pairs from unrelated individuals were sought. Mothers averaged roughly 40 +/- 4 years of age and children averaged around 10 +/- 4 years. Libraries were sequenced on Illumina HiSeq 2000 with 100+100 nt paired-end reads after adapter ligation with NEBNext reagents. Mother and child libraries were prepared a month apart and sequenced in separate runs to prevent cross-contamination. Each donor had between roughly 500,000 and 2,100,000 distinct TCR beta clonotypes identified. Naive TCR beta clonotypes were estimated from low-frequency clonotypes matched to each donor's FACS-determined naive share, without sorting.

Sequencing input: blood. This receptor was taken from a boy between 10 and 17 years old in good health. This chain is built from TRBV11-2 and TRBJ1-6; the D gene is not confidently resolved. The DNA is as follows: TGTGCCAGCAGCTTAATGGAGGAGTCACCCCTCCACTTT. Translation gives CASSLMEESPLHF.